Presented here are 14 T cell receptor beta chains from one specimen sequenced in a study of OX40 agonist ivuxolimab in advanced cancers. TCRdb's copy holds only in-frame clones and misses some; the assay was immunoSEQ multiplex PCR. The table has under 70,000 clones, around 89% seen once; the top ten hold approximately 1.5%. Source: CD4+ or CD8+ T cells sorted from blood, taken in a trial of the OX40 agonist ivuxolimab. These receptors were taken from an adult with an advanced solid tumor such as melanoma, head and neck, liver or kidney cancer.

The gene calls are TRBV11-1 and TRBJ2-2; D is ambiguous. CDR1 SGHAT and CDR2 FQDESV come from the germline V gene (reference sequence). Trimming left V 1 base short and J 4 bases short, with 4 bases between. The CDR3 length is 13 residues. The CDR3 DNA reads TGTGCCAGCAGCTTAGTTAGCACCGGGGAGCTGTTTTTT. It yields the protein CASSLVSTGELFF.

This clone was counted only a few times. The chain combines TRBV2 with TRBJ2-4; perhaps TRBD1 as D (5 bases). This CDR3 is 13 amino acids long. Germline loops: CDR1 SNHLY, CDR2 FYNNEI. Trimming took off 5 bases at V and 5 bases at J, with 10 bases between the two ends. The CDR3 sequence is CASSYDSQNIQYF. CDR3 DNA: TGTGCCAGCAGTTATGACAGCCAAAACATTCAGTACTTC.

This sequence joins TRBV10-3 and TRBJ2-6; TRBD1 matches at 9 bases. V dropped 8 bases and J dropped 2; count of bases not matched to a gene: 10. CDR3 size: 17 residues. The V gene's germline CDR1 is ENHRY and CDR2 SYGVKD. Written as DNA, the CDR3 is TGTGCCATCGACCCTGGGACAGGGCTAGCTGGGGCCAACGTCCTGACTTTC. The encoded protein is CAIDPGTGLAGANVLTF.

V usage is TRBV11-2 and J usage is TRBJ2-5; 8 bases line up with TRBD1. The germline V gene encodes CDR1 SGHAT and CDR2 FQNNGV. The V segment lost 1 base and the J segment 7 bases; nucleotides outside the gene matches: 2. There are 13 residues in the CDR3. CDR3 in amino acids: CASSLVQGGTQYF. CDR3 DNA sequence: TGTGCCAGCAGCTTAGTACAGGGGGGGACCCAGTACTTC.

This clone was detected once. V is TRBV9 and J is TRBJ2-7, with 14 bases identical to TRBD2. The V segment lost 2 bases and the J segment 6 bases; nucleotides outside the gene matches: 4. Germline values: CDR1 SGDLS, CDR2 YYNGEE. The CDR3 runs 15 residues. CDR3 DNA: TGTGCCAGCAGCGTGGGGGGACTAGCGGGAGCCGAGCAGTACTTC. It codes for CASSVGGLAGAEQYF.

This clone has only one observation. V and J are TRBV5-1 and TRBJ2-7, with 11 nucleotides matching TRBD1. Germline CDR1 and CDR2: SGHRS and YFSETQ. V lost 4 bases to trimming and J lost 3 bases; unmatched junction nucleotides: 3. This CDR3 has 14 residues. CDR3 in amino acids: CASSTGQGVYEQYF. The CDR3 bases are TGCGCCAGCAGCACGGGACAGGGGGTCTACGAGCAGTACTTC. Supplemented by reference TRBV5-1 and TRBJ2-7, the full variable domain reads KAGVTQTPRYLIKTRGQQVTLSCSPISGHRSVSWYQQTPGQGLQFLFEYFSETQRNKGNFPGRFSGRQFSNSRSEMNVSTLELGDSALYLCASSTGQGVYEQYFGPGTRLTVT.

The chain recombines TRBV6-1 with TRBJ1-5; weak D call: TRBD1 (6 bases). In germline, CDR1 is MNHNS, CDR2 SASEGT. The V end lost 7 bases, the J end lost 3 bases, and 16 bases lay between the germline ends. This CDR3 has 15 amino acids. This CDR3 reads CASILTGPLNQPQHF. CDR3 bases: TGTGCCAGCATCCTGACAGGCCCACTCAATCAGCCCCAGCATTTT.

The V gene is TRBV9, the J gene TRBJ1-3; TRBD1 might be the D (5 bases). CDR3 length: 15 amino acids. The germline gives CDR1 SGDLS, CDR2 YYNGEE. V was cut by 4 bases and J by 4 bases, with 15 bases left in between. CDR3 protein: CASSKGTVLGNTIYF. The CDR3 DNA reads TGTGCCAGCAGCAAAGGGACTGTGCTAGGAAACACCATATATTTT. Filled out from reference TRBV9 and TRBJ1-3, the complete variable domain reads DSGVTQTPKHLITATGQRVTLRCSPRSGDLSVYWYQQSLDQGLQFLIQYYNGEERAKGNILERFSAQQFPDLHSELNLSSLELGDSALYFCASSKGTVLGNTIYFGEGSWLTVV.

The V call is TRBV9, the J call TRBJ2-2, with TRBD2 as a possible D gene (6 bases). V lost 0 bases to trimming and J lost 5 bases, with 8 bases between them. CDR3 length: 14 amino acids. Looked up from germline, CDR1 is SGDLS and CDR2 is YYNGEE. The CDR3 is CASSVDGRTGELFF. The CDR3 coding sequence is TGTGCCAGCAGCGTAGACGGGAGAACCGGGGAGCTGTTTTTT.

This clone was seen only once. This chain's CDR3 is CAWDQQFEQYF. Here the CDR3 DNA reads TGTGCCTGGGACCAACAATTCGAGCAGTACTTC. The chain links TRBV30 to TRBJ2-7; D uncertain. Germline values: CDR1 GTSNPN, CDR2 SVGIG (reference sequence). The V gene lost 5 bases and the J gene lost 6 bases, with 11 bases spanning the gap. CDR3 size: 11 residues. Using reference TRBV30 and TRBJ2-7 for the parts outside the CDR3, the full variable domain is SQTIHQWPATLVQPVGSPLSLECTVEGTSNPNLYWYRQAAGRGLQLLFYSVGIGQISSEVPQNLSASRPQDRQFILSSKKLLLSDSGFYLCAWDQQFEQYFGPGTRLTVT.

J is TRBJ2-5 and V is TRBV5-1; D possibly uses TRBD1 or TRBD2 (5 bases each). The tail of the sequence fits TRBJ2-7 better, so the J call may be wrong. Germline V CDR1 and CDR2: SGHRS, YFSETQ. The CDR3 extends over 14 amino acids. The CDR3 here is CASSPGTGIDEQYF. The DNA for the CDR3 is TGCGCCAGCAGTCCCGGGACGGGCATCGACGAGCAGTACTTC.

This clone showed up just a few times. The chain employs TRBV28 and TRBJ1-1; D remains unclear. CDR1 is MDHEN, CDR2 SYDVKM, per germline. There are 13 residues in the CDR3. V was shortened by 5 bases and J by 5 bases, with 12 bases between the two germline ends. The DNA for the CDR3 is TGTGCCAGCAGTCCCGGTAGGGTGACTGAAGCTTTCTTT. Its protein is CASSPGRVTEAFF.

This clone showed up just once. The V gene is TRBV4-2, the J gene TRBJ2-4; D may be TRBD2 (6 bases). The germline V and J ends were trimmed by 1 base and 1 base, with 11 bases remaining between them. In germline, CDR1 is LGHNA, CDR2 YNFKEQ. The CDR3 consists of 16 residues. The CDR3 here is CASSQVGGAAKNIQYF. Here the CDR3 DNA reads TGTGCCAGCAGCCAAGTGGGCGGGGCGGCCAAAAACATTCAGTACTTC.

This clone was seen just once. This sequence joins TRBV19 and TRBJ2-3; no definite D call. This CDR3 is 13 amino acids long. V gave up 4 bases and J gave up 4 bases, with 9 bases separating them. Germline CDR1 LNHDA, CDR2 SQIVND (reference sequence). CDR3 in amino acids: CASSTQLPDTQYF. The CDR3 DNA reads as TGTGCCAGTAGTACCCAACTCCCAGATACGCAGTATTTT.